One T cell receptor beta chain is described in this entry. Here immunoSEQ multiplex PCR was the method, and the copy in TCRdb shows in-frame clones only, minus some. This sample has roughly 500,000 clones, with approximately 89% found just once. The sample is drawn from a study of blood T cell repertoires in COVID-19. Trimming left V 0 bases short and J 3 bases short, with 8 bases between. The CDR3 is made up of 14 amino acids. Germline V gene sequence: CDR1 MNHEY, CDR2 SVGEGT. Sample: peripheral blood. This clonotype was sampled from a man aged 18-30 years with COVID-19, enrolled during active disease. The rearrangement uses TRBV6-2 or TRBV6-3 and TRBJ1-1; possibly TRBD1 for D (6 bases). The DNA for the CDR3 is TGTGCCAGCAGTTACTCAACAGGGTACACTGAAGCTTTCTTT. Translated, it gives CASSYSTGYTEAFF.